Listed below are T cell receptor beta chains from one sample, sequenced in a study of blood T cell repertoires in COVID-19. Profiled with immunoSEQ multiplex PCR; TCRdb holds only in-frame clones, not every one. The table includes fewer than 250,000 clones, 70% to 90% detected once. Sequencing was performed on peripheral blood. These receptors all stem from a man between 60 and 75 years old with COVID-19, enrolled during active disease. CDR3s leave out the opening cysteine and the closing phenylalanine or tryptophan. Fields, in order: J gene, V gene, CDR3 protein.

J: TRBJ1-4; V: TRBV7-9; CDR3: ASSLQINEKLF
J: TRBJ2-7; V: TRBV5-1; CDR3: ASSLGLAVYEQY
J: TRBJ2-6; V: TRBV7-9; CDR3: ASSLNRGRLMRGANVLT
J: TRBJ1-4; V: TRBV2; CDR3: ASTDSEKLF
J: TRBJ2-5; V: TRBV29-1; CDR3: SVRQETQY
J: TRBJ2-5; V: TRBV18; CDR3: ASSPPRRLGETQY
J: TRBJ1-1; V: TRBV14; CDR3: ASSQDRRRGAF
J: TRBJ1-6; V: TRBV18; CDR3: ASSPRTGNNSPLH
J: TRBJ2-2; V: TRBV10-3; CDR3: AISEGQTNTGELF
J: TRBJ2-4; V: TRBV3-1/TRBV3-2; CDR3: ASSHQGPKNIQY
J: TRBJ2-7; V: TRBV29-1; CDR3: SVRQGKYEQY
J: TRBJ1-2; V: TRBV4-2; CDR3: ASSQDGYGYT
J: TRBJ2-1; V: TRBV7-9; CDR3: ASSLLSGRGEQF
J: TRBJ1-4; V: TRBV6-5; CDR3: ASSSYRVGYEKLF
J: TRBJ1-3; V: TRBV19; CDR3: ASSILGTDGNTIY
J: TRBJ2-7; V: TRBV2; CDR3: ASSERRGPYEQY
J: TRBJ1-2; V: TRBV5-6; CDR3: ASSFGREHGYT
J: TRBJ1-2; V: TRBV27; CDR3: ASSSAGTAYGYT
J: TRBJ1-5; V: TRBV28; CDR3: ASSRGTVNQPQH
J: TRBJ2-1; V: TRBV11-2; CDR3: ASSLFSGRRGNEQF
J: TRBJ1-2; V: TRBV19; CDR3: ASRASGTGGRHGYT
J: TRBJ1-3; V: TRBV28; CDR3: ASRTPQGLGNTIY
J: TRBJ2-1; V: TRBV2; CDR3: ASTSEGGKGSRKQF
J: TRBJ2-5; V: TRBV10-3; CDR3: AISRDPQETQY
J: TRBJ1-4; V: TRBV5-4; CDR3: ASSLGPSQDEKLF
J: TRBJ2-5; V: TRBV11-3; CDR3: ASSDRTGDPQY
J: TRBJ2-1; V: TRBV7-2; CDR3: ASSLTSGRTEQF
J: TRBJ1-1; V: TRBV3-1/TRBV3-2; CDR3: ASSYTRTEAF
J: TRBJ1-4; V: TRBV11-2; CDR3: ASSLVDRGANEKLF
J: TRBJ2-5; V: TRBV7-6; CDR3: ASSLARSLWETQY
J: TRBJ1-4; V: TRBV6-5; CDR3: ASGAGRVNEKLF
J: TRBJ2-7; V: TRBV18; CDR3: ASSPTRWEQY
J: TRBJ1-2; V: TRBV5-1; CDR3: ASRMDSLYGYT
J: TRBJ1-2; V: TRBV27; CDR3: ASSFTGPYGYT
J: TRBJ2-7; V: TRBV6-1; CDR3: ASSEIGQVSSYEQY
J: TRBJ1-2; V: TRBV7-9; CDR3: ASSYVRADGYT
J: TRBJ1-2; V: TRBV7-2; CDR3: ASSQTGGYGYT
J: TRBJ2-7; V: TRBV5-1; CDR3: AIPNSPGSHFYEQY
J: TRBJ2-3; V: TRBV27; CDR3: ASSLYGTSGRRGHTQY
J: TRBJ1-2; V: TRBV3-1/TRBV3-2; CDR3: ASSPMDRAYGYT
J: TRBJ1-4; V: TRBV3-1/TRBV3-2; CDR3: ASSQNFNEKLF